This entry lists 2 T cell receptor beta chains sequenced from one sample in a study of molecular identifiers for immune sequencing clone quantification. From the PCR reads, TCRdb called clonotypes with MiXCR, one entry per CDR3 protein. The data show over 70,000 distinct CDR3 sequences, with around a quarter seen just once and 0.75% to 0.9% held by the top ten. Source material: naive CD8+ T cells from blood, with Jurkat cell RNA spiked in. The sample's subset: FACS-sorted CD8+CD4-CCR7+CD45RA+ naive T cells. Receptor source: a human donor in good health. Some libraries in this study had Jurkat cell RNA spiked in.

V gene TRBV7-9 combines with J gene TRBJ2-1; D perhaps matches TRBD2 (5 bases). The CDR3 covers 16 residues. CDR1 and CDR2 (germline): SEHNR, FQNEAQ (reference sequence). Deletions cut 5 bases from V and 0 bases from J, with 14 bases between. The CDR3 loop is CASSGEASISYNEQFF. The CDR3 DNA sequence: TGTGCCAGCAGCGGAGAGGCTAGCATCTCCTACAATGAGCAGTTCTTC. The full variable domain, completed using reference TRBV7-9 and TRBJ2-1, is DTGVSQNPRHKITKRGQNVTFRCDPISEHNRLYWYRQTLGQGPEFLTYFQNEAQLEKSRLLSDRFSAERPKGSFSTLEIQRTEQGDSAMYLCASSGEASISYNEQFFGPGTRLTVL.

The V call is TRBV4-1, the J call TRBJ2-7, with a possible D match to TRBD1 (6 bases). This CDR3 comprises 15 residues. Trimming removed 4 bases at V and 1 base at J, with 14 bases between. CDR1 and CDR2 from the germline V gene are MGHRA and YSYEKL. The CDR3 bases are TGCGCCAGCAGCCCAATACAAGGGGGATCCTACGAGCAGTACTTC. It translates to CASSPIQGGSYEQYF.